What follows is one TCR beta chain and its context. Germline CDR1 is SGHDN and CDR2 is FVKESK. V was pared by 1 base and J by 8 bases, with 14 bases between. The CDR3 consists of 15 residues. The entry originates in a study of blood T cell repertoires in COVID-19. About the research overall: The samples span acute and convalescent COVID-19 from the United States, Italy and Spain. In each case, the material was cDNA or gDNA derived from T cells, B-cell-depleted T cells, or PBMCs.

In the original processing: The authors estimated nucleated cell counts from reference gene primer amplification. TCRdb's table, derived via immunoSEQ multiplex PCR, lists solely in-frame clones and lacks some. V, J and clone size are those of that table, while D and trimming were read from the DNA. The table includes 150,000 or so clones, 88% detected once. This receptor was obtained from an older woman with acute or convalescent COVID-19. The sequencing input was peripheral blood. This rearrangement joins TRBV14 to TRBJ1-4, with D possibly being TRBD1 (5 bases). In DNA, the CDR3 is TGTGCCAGCAGCCAAGGGTCCGTTAGGGGCGAAAAACTGTTTTTT. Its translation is CASSQGSVRGEKLFF.